This T cell receptor beta chain was recovered during a study of circulating CD8 cells and anti-PD-1 response in melanoma. Study-level information: Treatment was intravenous nivolumab at 3 mg/kg every 2 weeks. Study-level findings and limits: Expanded sorted subsets were checked for tumor reactivity using peptides. At M1, fewer than 8% of TRB clonotypes appeared in multiple subsets.

Four subsets defined by PD-1 and/or TIGIT were sorted from live CD3+CD8+TCRalphabeta+ cells. TCR libraries were prepared from 15 ng of total RNA with the QIAseq Immune Repertoire TCR panel. TCRdb reprocessed the reads with MiXCR, giving one entry per CDR3 protein. Of roughly 490 distinct CDR3 sequences listed, 6.5% to 7.5% are singletons. This clonotype is large in the sample. Antigen unknown. Germline assignment: CDR1 ENHRY and CDR2 SYGVKD. V shed 7 bases and J 4 bases; nucleotides not matched to a gene: 9. The CDR3 runs 16 residues. The gene calls are TRBV10-3 and TRBJ2-1; 11 positions match TRBD2. The sample was CD8+ T cells from PBMCs, taken at baseline or after one month of anti-PD-1 therapy (not recorded which). The receptor comes from a human donor with melanoma. In DNA, the CDR3 is TGTGCCATCAAGGCTAGCGGGGGGCCTACGTACAATGAGCAGTTCTTC. Translating gives CAIKASGGPTYNEQFF.